A selection of T cell receptor beta chains follows, all from one sample in a study of shared clonotypes between healthy human individuals. The protocol was immunoSEQ multiplex PCR, while the TCRdb copy is restricted to in-frame clones and leaves out a portion. The repertoire consists of under 1,900,000 clones, with approximately 98.5% occurring once and the leading ten covering about 0.34%. The specimen sequenced was naive CD4+ T cells sorted from blood. The receptors originated from a man younger than 40 in good health. Each CDR3 is given with its conserved first and last residue. Fields, in order: V gene, J gene, D gene, clone size, CDR3 protein, CDR3 DNA. D genes are given only for firm matches. Clone size is shown for a subset of rows, as once, few, many or a class of expanded clone.

TRBV2	TRBJ2-7	.	.	CASSGQTYEQYF	TGTGCCAGCAGTGGACAGACCTACGAGCAGTACTTC
TRBV6-1	TRBJ1-1	.	once	CASSEEVMNTEAFF	TGTGCCAGCAGTGAAGAGGTCATGAACACTGAAGCTTTCTTT
TRBV13	TRBJ1-2	.	.	CASSLRGLPHYGYTF	TGTGCCAGCAGCTTACGCGGACTGCCCCACTATGGCTACACCTTC
TRBV7-2	TRBJ2-1	.	.	CASSLGIYNEQFF	TGTGCCAGCAGCTTAGGAATTTACAATGAGCAGTTCTTC
TRBV9	TRBJ2-7	TRBD2	.	CASSVVRLAGSYEQYF	TGTGCCAGCAGCGTAGTAAGACTAGCGGGAAGCTACGAGCAGTACTTC
TRBV5-1	TRBJ2-4	.	once	CASSLPPLNIQYF	TGCGCCAGCAGCCTCCCTCCCTTAAACATTCAGTACTTC
TRBV19	TRBJ2-7	.	.	CASSPQQGGMYEQYF	TGTGCCAGTAGTCCCCAGCAGGGCGGTATGTACGAGCAGTACTTC
TRBV28	TRBJ1-5	.	.	CASSRAANQPQHF	TGTGCCAGCTCTAGGGCTGCCAATCAGCCCCAGCATTTT
TRBV28	TRBJ2-7	TRBD1	.	CASSWLAGTGVYEQYF	TGTGCCAGCAGTTGGTTGGCCGGGACAGGGGTTTACGAGCAGTACTTC
TRBV19	TRBJ2-3	TRBD2	.	CASSIGGTSGRSGVADTQYF	TGTGCCAGTAGTATAGGAGGGACTAGCGGGAGGAGTGGAGTCGCAGATACGCAGTATTTT
TRBV27	TRBJ1-2	.	.	CASSLQDRQGYTF	TGTGCCAGCAGTTTACAAGACAGGCAAGGCTACACCTTC
TRBV7-9	TRBJ2-3	.	.	CASSRDSISTDTQYF	TGTGCCAGCAGCCGGGACTCCATTTCCACAGATACGCAGTATTTT
TRBV2	TRBJ2-7	.	.	CASSEGQGMLSYEQYF	TGTGCCAGCAGTGAGGGTCAGGGCATGCTTTCCTACGAGCAGTACTTC
TRBV5-1	TRBJ2-1	TRBD2	.	CASSLDPPSGSSNEQFF	TGCGCCAGCAGCTTGGATCCCCCTAGCGGGAGTTCCAATGAGCAGTTCTTC
TRBV2	TRBJ2-2	.	.	CASGQHTGELFF	TGTGCCAGCGGACAGCACACCGGGGAGCTGTTTTTT
TRBV18	TRBJ1-2	TRBD1	.	CASSPLYEGATNYGYTF	TGTGCCAGCTCACCCCTTTATGAGGGGGCCACCAACTATGGCTACACCTTC
TRBV18	TRBJ2-1	TRBD1	.	CASSRTGFEQFF	TGTGCCAGCTCACGGACAGGGTTTGAGCAGTTCTTC
TRBV11-2	TRBJ2-5	.	.	CASSSAETQYF	TGTGCCAGCAGCTCGGCGGAGACCCAGTACTTC
TRBV5-1	TRBJ2-3	.	.	CASSTRQARDTQYF	TGCGCCAGCAGCACCCGACAGGCGCGGGATACGCAGTATTTT
TRBV27	TRBJ2-1	TRBD1	.	CASSRQGGLYEQFF	TGTGCCAGCAGCCGACAGGGCGGTCTCTATGAGCAGTTCTTC
TRBV15	TRBJ2-5	.	.	CATSRDPGQETQYF	TGTGCCACCAGCAGAGACCCAGGGCAAGAGACCCAGTACTTC
TRBV5-1	TRBJ1-1	TRBD1	.	CASSFVEGAAEAFF	TGCGCCAGCAGCTTTGTTGAGGGGGCGGCTGAAGCTTTCTTT
TRBV4-1	TRBJ1-1	.	.	CASSSQNRGMTEAFF	TGCGCCAGCAGCTCACAAAATCGGGGAATGACTGAAGCTTTCTTT
TRBV7-3	TRBJ2-2	.	few	CASSLEGRRENTGELFF	TGTGCCAGCAGCTTAGAAGGCCGGCGGGAAAACACCGGGGAGCTGTTTTTT
TRBV5-1	TRBJ2-3	TRBD1	.	CASSFMSGTGVRDTQYF	TGCGCCAGCAGCTTTATGTCAGGGACAGGGGTCAGAGATACGCAGTATTTT
TRBV18	TRBJ2-7	TRBD2	.	CASSPLAGGPYGTSYEQYF	TGTGCCAGCTCACCGCTAGCGGGAGGGCCTTACGGGACCTCCTACGAGCAGTACTTC
TRBV4-2	TRBJ2-3	.	.	CASSQETIRRRPGDTQYF	TGTGCCAGCAGCCAAGAGACGATTCGGCGCCGGCCGGGAGATACGCAGTATTTT
TRBV10-3	TRBJ2-5	.	.	CATRGVQETQYF	TGTGCCACCCGAGGGGTCCAAGAGACCCAGTACTTC
TRBV28	TRBJ2-7	.	.	CASSSGLDGRQYF	TGTGCCAGCAGTAGCGGTTTGGACGGACGACAGTACTTC